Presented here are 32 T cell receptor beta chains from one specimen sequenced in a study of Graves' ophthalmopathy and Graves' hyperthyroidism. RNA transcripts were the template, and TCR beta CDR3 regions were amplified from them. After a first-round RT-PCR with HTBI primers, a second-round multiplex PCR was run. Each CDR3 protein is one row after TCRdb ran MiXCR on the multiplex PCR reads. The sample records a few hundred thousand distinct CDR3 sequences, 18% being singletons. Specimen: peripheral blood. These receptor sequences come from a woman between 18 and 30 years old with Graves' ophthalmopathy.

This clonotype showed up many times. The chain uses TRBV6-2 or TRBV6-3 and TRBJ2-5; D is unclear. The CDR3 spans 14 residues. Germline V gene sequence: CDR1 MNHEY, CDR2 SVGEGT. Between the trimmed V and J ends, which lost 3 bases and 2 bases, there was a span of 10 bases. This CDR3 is CASSYTTRQETQYF. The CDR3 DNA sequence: TGTGCCAGCAGTTATACGACAAGACAAGAGACCCAGTACTTC.

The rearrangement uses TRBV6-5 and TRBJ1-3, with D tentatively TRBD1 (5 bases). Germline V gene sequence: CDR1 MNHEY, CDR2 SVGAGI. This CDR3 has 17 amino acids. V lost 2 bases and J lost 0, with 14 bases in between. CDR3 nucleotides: TGTGCCAGCAGTTACGGGTTCGAGGGACCCTCTGGAAACACCATATATTTT. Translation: CASSYGFEGPSGNTIYF.

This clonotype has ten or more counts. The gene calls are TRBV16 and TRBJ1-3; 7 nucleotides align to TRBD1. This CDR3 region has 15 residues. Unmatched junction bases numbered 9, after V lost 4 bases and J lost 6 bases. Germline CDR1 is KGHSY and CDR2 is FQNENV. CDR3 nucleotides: TGTGCCAGCAGCCCCGGACAGGAAAAAGAAAACACCATATATTTT. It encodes CASSPGQEKENTIYF.

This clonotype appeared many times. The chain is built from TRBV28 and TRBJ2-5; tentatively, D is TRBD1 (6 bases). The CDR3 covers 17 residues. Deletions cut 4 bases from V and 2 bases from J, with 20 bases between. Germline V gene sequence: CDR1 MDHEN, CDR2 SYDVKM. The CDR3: CASSWGQGPIEQETQYF. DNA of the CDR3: TGTGCCAGCAGTTGGGGGCAGGGGCCGATTGAACAAGAGACCCAGTACTTC.

The CDR3 region has the DNA TGTGCCAGTAAGAGCGGGAGGGCCATCGATGCCAAAAACATTCAGTACTTC. Protein product: CASKSGRAIDAKNIQYF. V usage is TRBV6-1 and J usage is TRBJ2-4; 10 bases are a match to TRBD2. The CDR3 runs 17 residues. J was trimmed by 1 base and V by 9 bases; bases with no gene match: 12. Germline CDR1 reads MNHNS; CDR2 reads SASEGT.

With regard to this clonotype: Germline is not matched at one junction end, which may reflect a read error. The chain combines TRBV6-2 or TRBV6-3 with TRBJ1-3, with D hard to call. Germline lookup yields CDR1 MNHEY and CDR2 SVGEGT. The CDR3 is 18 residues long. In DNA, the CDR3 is TGTGCCAGCAGCTTAGACCCCTTGACCGAGGGATCTGGAAACACCATACATTTT. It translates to CASSLDPLTEGSGNTIHF.

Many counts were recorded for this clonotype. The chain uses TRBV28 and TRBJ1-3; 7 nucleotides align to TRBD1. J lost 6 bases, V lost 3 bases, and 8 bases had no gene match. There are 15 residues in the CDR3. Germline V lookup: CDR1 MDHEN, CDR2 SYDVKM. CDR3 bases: TGTGCCAGCAGTTTTACAGGGGCAACAAAAAACACCATATATTTT. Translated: CASSFTGATKNTIYF.

CDR3: CSVGGVGQPQHF. The CDR3 nucleotides read TGCAGCGTCGGGGGGGTGGGTCAGCCCCAGCATTTT. The rearrangement uses TRBV29-1 and TRBJ1-5; a possible D gene is TRBD1 (5 bases). The germline gives CDR1 SQVTM, CDR2 ANQGSEA. This CDR3 has 12 amino acids. V was clipped by 6 bases and J by 6 bases, with 12 bases between them.

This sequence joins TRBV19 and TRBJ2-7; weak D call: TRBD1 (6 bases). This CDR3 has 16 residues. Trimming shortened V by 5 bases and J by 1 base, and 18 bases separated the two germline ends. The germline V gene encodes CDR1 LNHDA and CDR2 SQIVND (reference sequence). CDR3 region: CASSGDRATGSYEQYF. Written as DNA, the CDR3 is TGTGCCAGTAGTGGCGACCGCGCGACAGGATCCTACGAGCAGTACTTC.

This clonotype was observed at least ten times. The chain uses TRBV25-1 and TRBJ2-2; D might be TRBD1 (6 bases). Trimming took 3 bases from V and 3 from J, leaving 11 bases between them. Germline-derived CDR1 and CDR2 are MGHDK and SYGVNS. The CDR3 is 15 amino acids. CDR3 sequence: CASSEARQDTGELFF. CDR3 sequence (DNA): TGTGCCAGCAGTGAGGCTAGACAGGACACCGGGGAGCTGTTTTTT.

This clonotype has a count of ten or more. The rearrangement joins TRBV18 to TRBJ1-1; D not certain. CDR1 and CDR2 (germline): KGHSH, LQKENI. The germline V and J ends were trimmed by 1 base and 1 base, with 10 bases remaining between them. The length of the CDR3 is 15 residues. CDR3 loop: CASSPRKGANTEAFF. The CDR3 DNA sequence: TGTGCCAGCTCACCACGAAAGGGTGCGAACACTGAAGCTTTCTTT. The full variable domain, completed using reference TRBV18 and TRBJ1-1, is NAGVMQNPRHLVRRRGQEARLRCSPMKGHSHVYWYRQLPEEGLKFMVYLQKENIIDESGMPKERFSAEFPKEGPSILRIQQVVRGDSAAYFCASSPRKGANTEAFFGQGTRLTVV.

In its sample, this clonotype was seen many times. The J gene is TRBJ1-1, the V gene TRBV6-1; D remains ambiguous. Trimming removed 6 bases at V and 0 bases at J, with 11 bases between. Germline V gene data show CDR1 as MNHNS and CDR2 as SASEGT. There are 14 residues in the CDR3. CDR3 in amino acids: CASRKGGMNTEAFF. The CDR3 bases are TGTGCCAGCAGGAAAGGAGGCATGAACACTGAAGCTTTCTTT.

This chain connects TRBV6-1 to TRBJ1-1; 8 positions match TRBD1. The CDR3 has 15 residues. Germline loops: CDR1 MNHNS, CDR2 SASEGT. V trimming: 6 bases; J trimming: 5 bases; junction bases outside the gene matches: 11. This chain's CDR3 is CASRNADRVGTEAFF. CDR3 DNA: TGTGCCAGCAGGAACGCGGACAGGGTTGGGACTGAAGCTTTCTTT.

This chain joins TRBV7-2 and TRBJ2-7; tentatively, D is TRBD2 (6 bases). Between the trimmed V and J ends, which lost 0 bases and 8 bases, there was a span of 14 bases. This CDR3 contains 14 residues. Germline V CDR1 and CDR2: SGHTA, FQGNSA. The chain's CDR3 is CASSLAGGTRQQYF. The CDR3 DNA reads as TGTGCCAGCAGCTTAGCAGGAGGGACCCGCCAGCAGTACTTC.

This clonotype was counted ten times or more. CDR3 residues: CASSQETQGAYEQYF. The CDR3 DNA is TGTGCCAGCAGCCAAGAAACCCAGGGGGCTTACGAGCAGTACTTC. The chain uses TRBV14 and TRBJ2-7, with TRBD1 matching 8 bases. CDR1 and CDR2 (germline): SGHDN, FVKESK. The CDR3 length is 15 residues. The ends lost 0 bases at V and 4 bases at J; junction bases unmatched: 5. The variable domain in full, completed from reference TRBV14 and TRBJ2-7, reads EAGVTQFPSHSVIEKGQTVTLRCDPISGHDNLYWYRRVMGKEIKFLLHFVKESKQDESGMPNNRFLAERTGGTYSTLKVQPAELEDSGVYFCASSQETQGAYEQYFGPGTRLTVT.

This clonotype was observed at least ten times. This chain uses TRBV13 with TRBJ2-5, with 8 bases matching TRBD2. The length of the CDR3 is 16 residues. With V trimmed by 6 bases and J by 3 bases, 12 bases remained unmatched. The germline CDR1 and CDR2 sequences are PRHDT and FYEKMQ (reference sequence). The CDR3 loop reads CASREMGLGLKETQYF. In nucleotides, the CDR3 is TGTGCCAGCAGAGAAATGGGACTAGGCTTAAAAGAGACCCAGTACTTC.

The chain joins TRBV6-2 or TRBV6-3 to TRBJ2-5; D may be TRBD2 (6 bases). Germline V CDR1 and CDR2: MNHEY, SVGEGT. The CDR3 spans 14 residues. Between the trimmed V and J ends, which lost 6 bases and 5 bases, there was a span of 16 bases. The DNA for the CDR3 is TGTGCCAGCAGAGGGACTCTCCCGGGGGAGACCCAGTACTTC. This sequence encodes CASRGTLPGETQYF.

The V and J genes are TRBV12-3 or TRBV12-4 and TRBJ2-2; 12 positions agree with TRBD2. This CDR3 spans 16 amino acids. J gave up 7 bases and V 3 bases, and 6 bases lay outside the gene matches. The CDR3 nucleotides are TGTGCCAGCAGTTTGGGGCTAGCGGGAGGGTACGGGGAGCTGTTTTTT. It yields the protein CASSLGLAGGYGELFF.

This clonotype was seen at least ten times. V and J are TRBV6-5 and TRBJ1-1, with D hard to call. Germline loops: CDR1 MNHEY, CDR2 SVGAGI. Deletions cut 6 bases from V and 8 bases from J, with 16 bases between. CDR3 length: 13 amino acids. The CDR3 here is CASRRESTGEAFF. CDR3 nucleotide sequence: TGTGCCAGCAGACGCGAATCCACTGGGGAAGCTTTCTTT.

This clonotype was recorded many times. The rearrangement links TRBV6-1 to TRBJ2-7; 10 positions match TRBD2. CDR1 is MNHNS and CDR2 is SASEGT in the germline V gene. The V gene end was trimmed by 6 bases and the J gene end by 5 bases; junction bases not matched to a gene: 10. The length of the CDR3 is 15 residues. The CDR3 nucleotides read TGTGCCAGCAGGACGGAGCGGGAGGGCAGGGACGAGCAGTACTTC. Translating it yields CASRTEREGRDEQYF.

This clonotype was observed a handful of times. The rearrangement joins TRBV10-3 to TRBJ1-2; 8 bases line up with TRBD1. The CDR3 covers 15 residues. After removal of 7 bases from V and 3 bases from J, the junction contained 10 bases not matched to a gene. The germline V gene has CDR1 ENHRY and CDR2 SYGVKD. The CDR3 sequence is CAIKAQGAWDYGYTF. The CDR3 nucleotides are TGTGCCATCAAGGCTCAGGGGGCGTGGGACTATGGCTACACCTTC.

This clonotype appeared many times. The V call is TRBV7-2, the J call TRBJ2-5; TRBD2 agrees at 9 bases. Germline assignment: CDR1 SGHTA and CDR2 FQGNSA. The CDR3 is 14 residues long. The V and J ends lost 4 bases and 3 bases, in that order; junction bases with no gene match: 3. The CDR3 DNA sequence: TGTGCCAGCAGCTCAATAGCGGGGGAAGAGACCCAGTACTTC. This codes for CASSSIAGEETQYF.

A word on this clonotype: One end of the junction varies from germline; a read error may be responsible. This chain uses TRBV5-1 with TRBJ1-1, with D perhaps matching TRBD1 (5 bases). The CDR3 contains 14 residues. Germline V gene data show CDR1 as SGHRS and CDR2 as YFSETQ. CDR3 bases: TGCGCCAACAGCTCGGGACTTTTTGAGACTGAAGCTTTCTTT. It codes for CANSSGLFETEAFF.

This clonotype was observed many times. The CDR3 region has the DNA TGCAGTGCTGAACAGGGGGCCCATGACACCGGGGAGCTGTTTTTT. This encodes CSAEQGAHDTGELFF. The rearrangement joins TRBV20-1 to TRBJ2-2; 9 positions agree with TRBD1. Trimming cost V 5 bases and J 3 bases; bases outside gene matches: 7. The CDR3 runs to 15 residues. Germline V gene sequence: CDR1 DFQATT, CDR2 SNEGSKA (reference sequence).

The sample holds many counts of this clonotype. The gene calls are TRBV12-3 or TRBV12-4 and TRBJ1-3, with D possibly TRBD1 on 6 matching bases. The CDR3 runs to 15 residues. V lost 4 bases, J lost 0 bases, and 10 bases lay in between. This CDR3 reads CASSWDKNSGNTIYF. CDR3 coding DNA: TGTGCCAGCAGTTGGGACAAGAACTCTGGAAACACCATATATTTT.

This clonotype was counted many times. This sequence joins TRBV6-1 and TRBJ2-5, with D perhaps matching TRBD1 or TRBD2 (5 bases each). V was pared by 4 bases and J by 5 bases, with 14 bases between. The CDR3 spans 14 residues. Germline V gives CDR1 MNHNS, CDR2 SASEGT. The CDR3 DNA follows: TGTGCCAGCAGTGGATCCCGGGGCCGGGAGACCCAGTACTTC. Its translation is CASSGSRGRETQYF.

The CDR3 DNA reads as TGTGCCTGGAGGGCTGAAGTGGGGGAGACCCAGTACTTC. It codes for CAWRAEVGETQYF. The chain uses TRBV19 and TRBJ2-5; the D gene is possibly TRBD2 (6 bases). Trimming took off 11 bases at V and 5 bases at J, with 18 bases between the two ends. Germline V gene sequence: CDR1 LNHDA, CDR2 SQIVND (reference sequence). The CDR3 is 13 amino acids.

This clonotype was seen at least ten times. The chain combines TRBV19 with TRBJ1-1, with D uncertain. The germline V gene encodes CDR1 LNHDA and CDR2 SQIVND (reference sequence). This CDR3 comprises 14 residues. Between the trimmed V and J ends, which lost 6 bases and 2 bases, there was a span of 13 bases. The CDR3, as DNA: TGTGCCAGTAGCCCACAAAAGGTAAACACTGAAGCTTTCTTT. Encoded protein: CASSPQKVNTEAFF.

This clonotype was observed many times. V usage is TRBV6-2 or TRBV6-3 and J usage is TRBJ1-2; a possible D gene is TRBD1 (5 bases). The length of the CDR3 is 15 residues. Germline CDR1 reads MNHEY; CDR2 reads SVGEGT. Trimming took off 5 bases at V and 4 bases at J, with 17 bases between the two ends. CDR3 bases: TGTGCCAGCAGTGACCGGGGCCGGGGAGGCTATGGCTACACCTTC. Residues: CASSDRGRGGYGYTF.

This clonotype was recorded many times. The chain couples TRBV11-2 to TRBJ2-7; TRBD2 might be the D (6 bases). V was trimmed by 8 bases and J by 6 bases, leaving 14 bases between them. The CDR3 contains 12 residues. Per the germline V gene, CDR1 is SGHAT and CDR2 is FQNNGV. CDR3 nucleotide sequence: TGTGCCAGCGGGATTGGGGGGTCCGAGCAGTACTTC. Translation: CASGIGGSEQYF.

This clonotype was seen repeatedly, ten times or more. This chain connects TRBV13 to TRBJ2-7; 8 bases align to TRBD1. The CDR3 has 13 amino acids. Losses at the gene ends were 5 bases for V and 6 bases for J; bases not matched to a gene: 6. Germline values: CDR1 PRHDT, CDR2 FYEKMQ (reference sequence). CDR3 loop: CASSPPTGVEQYF. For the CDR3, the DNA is TGTGCCAGCAGCCCCCCGACAGGGGTCGAGCAGTACTTC.

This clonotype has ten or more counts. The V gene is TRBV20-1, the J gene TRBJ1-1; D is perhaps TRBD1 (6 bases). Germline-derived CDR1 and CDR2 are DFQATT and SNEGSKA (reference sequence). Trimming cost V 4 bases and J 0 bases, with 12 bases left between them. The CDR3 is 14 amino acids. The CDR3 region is CSATRGGMNTEAFF. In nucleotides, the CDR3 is TGCAGTGCTACCCGAGGGGGTATGAACACTGAAGCTTTCTTT.